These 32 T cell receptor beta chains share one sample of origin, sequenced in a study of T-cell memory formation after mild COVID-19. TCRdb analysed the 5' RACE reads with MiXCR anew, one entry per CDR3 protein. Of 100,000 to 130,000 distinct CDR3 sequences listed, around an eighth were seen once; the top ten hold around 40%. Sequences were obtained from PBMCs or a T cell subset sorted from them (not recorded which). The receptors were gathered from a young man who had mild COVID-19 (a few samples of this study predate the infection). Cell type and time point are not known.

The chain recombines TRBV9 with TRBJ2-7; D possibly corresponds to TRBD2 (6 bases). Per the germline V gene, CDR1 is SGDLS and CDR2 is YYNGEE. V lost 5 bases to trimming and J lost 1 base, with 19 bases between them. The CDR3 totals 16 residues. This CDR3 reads CASSRRDGGRSYEQYF. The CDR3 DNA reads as TGTGCCAGCAGTCGGCGGGATGGAGGCCGGTCCTACGAGCAGTACTTC.

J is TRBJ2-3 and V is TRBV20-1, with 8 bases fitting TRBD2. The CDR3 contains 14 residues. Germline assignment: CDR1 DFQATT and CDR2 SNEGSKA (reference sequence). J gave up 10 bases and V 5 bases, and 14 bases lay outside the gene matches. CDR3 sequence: CSAAGGSQSGAQYF. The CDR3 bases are TGCAGTGCTGCGGGGGGATCACAATCAGGGGCGCAGTATTTT.

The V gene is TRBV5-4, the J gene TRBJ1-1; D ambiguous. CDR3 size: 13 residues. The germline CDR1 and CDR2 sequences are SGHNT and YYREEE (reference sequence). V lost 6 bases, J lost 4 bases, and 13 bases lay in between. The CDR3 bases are TGTGCCAGCAAATCAGGAGTCGGCACTGAAGCTTTCTTT. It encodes CASKSGVGTEAFF.

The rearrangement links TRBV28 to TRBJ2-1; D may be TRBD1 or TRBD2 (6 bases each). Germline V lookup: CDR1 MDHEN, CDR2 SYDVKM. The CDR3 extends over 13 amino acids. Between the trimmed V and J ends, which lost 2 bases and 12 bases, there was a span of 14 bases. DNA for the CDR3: TGTGCCAGCAGTTTAGGTACAGGGACTTGGCAGTTCTTC. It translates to CASSLGTGTWQFF. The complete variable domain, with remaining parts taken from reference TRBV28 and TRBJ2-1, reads DVKVTQSSRYLVKRTGEKVFLECVQDMDHENMFWYRQDPGLGLRLIYFSYDVKMKEKGDIPEGYSVSREKKERFSLILESASTNQTSMYLCASSLGTGTWQFFGPGTRLTVL.

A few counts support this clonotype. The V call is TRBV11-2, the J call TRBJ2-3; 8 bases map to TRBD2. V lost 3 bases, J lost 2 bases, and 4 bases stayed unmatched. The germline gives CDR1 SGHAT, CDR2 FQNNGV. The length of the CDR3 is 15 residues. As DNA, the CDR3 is TGTGCCAGCAGCTTGGGCGGGGGGAACACAGATACGCAGTATTTT. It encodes CASSLGGGNTDTQYF.

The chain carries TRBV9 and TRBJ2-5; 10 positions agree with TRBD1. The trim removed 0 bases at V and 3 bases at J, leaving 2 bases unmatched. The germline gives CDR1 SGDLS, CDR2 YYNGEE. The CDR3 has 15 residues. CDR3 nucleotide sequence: TGTGCCAGCAGCGTAGAGGGACAGGGGAAAGAGACCCAGTACTTC. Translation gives CASSVEGQGKETQYF.

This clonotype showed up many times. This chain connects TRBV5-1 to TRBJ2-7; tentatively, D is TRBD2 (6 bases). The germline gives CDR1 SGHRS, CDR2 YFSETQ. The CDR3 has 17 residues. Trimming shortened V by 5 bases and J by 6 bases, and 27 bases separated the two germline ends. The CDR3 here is CASRDSEGSGRIGEQYF. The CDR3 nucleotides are TGCGCCAGCAGGGATTCAGAAGGGTCAGGGAGGATCGGCGAGCAGTACTTC.

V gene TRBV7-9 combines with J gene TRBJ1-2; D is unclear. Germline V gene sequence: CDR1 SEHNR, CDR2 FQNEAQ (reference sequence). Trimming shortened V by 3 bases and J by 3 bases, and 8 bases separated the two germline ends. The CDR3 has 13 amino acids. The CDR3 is CASSFVGDYGYTF. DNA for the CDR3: TGTGCCAGCAGCTTCGTGGGAGACTATGGCTACACCTTC.

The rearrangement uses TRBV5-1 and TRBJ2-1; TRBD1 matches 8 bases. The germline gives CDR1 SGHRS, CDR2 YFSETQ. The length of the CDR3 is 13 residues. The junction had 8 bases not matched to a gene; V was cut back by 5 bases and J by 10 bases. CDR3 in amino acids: CASRVGQAIEQFF. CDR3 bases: TGCGCCAGCAGGGTGGGACAGGCCATCGAGCAGTTCTTC. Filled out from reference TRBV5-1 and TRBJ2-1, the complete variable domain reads KAGVTQTPRYLIKTRGQQVTLSCSPISGHRSVSWYQQTPGQGLQFLFEYFSETQRNKGNFPGRFSGRQFSNSRSEMNVSTLELGDSALYLCASRVGQAIEQFFGPGTRLTVL.

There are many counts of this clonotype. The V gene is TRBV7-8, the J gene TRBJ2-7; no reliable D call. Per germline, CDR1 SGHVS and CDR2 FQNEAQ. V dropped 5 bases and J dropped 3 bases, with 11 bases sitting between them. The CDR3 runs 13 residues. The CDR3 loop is CASSPWPGYEQYF. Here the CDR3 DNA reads TGTGCCAGCAGCCCCTGGCCCGGCTACGAGCAGTACTTC. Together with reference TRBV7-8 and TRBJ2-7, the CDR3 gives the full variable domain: GAGVSQSPRYKVAKRGQDVALRCDPISGHVSLFWYQQALGQGPEFLTYFQNEAQLDKSGLPSDRFFAERPEGSVSTLKIQRTQQEDSAVYLCASSPWPGYEQYFGPGTRLTVT.

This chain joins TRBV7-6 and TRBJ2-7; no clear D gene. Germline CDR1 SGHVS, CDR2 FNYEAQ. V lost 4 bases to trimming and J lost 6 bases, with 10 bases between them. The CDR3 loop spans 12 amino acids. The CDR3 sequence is CASSSTDGEQYV. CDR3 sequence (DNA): TGTGCCAGCAGCTCCACCGACGGCGAGCAGTACGTC.

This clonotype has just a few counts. CDR3 DNA: TGTGCCACCAGTGATGAGCTTAGCGGGAAGGAGCAGTTCTTC. As protein: CATSDELSGKEQFF. J is TRBJ2-1 and V is TRBV24-1; 8 nucleotides agree with TRBD2. Trimming at V came to 3 bases and at J to 10 bases, leaving 7 bases not matched to a gene. Germline loops: CDR1 KGHDR, CDR2 SFDVKD. The CDR3 runs to 14 residues.

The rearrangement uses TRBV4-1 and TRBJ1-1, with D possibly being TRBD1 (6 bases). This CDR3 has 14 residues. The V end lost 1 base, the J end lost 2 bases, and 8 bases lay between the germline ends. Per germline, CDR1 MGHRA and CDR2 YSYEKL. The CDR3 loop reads CASSQGQVNTEAFF. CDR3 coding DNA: TGCGCCAGCAGCCAAGGACAGGTCAACACTGAAGCTTTCTTT.

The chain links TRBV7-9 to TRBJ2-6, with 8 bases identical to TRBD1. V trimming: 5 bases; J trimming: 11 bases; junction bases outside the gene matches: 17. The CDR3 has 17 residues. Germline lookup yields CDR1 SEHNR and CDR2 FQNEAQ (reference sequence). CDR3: CASSQITGQGLSDVLTF. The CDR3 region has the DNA TGTGCCAGCAGCCAAATAACAGGACAGGGCCTCTCTGACGTCCTGACTTTC.

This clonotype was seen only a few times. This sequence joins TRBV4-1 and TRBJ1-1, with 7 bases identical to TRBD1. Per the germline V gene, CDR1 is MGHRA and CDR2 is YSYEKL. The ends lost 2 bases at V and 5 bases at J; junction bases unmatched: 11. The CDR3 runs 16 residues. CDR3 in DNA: TGCGCCAGCAGCCAACCCCGAGACAGGGTAGGGACTGAAGCTTTCTTT. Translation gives CASSQPRDRVGTEAFF.

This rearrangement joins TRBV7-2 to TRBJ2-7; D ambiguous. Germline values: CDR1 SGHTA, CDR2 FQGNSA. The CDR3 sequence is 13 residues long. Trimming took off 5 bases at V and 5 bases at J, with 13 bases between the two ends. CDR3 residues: CASSIGPRDEQYV. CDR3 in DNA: TGTGCCAGCAGCATCGGACCACGAGACGAGCAGTACGTC.

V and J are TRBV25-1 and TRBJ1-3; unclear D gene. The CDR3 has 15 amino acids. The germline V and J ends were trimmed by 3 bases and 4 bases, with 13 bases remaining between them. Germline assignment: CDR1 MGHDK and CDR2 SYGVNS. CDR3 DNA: TGTGCCAGCAGTGACGGCTTCTCCCTCGGAAACACCATATATTTT. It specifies CASSDGFSLGNTIYF.

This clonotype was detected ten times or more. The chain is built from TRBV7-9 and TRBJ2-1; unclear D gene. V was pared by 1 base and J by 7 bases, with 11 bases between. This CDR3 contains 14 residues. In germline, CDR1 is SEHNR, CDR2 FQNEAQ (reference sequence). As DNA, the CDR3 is TGTGCCAGCAGCTTAGGGGGAATCGATAATGAGCAGTTCTTC. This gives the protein CASSLGGIDNEQFF.

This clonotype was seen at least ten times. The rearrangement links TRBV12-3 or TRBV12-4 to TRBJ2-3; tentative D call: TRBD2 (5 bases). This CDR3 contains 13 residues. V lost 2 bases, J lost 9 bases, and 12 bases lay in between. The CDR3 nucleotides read TGTGCCAGCAGTTTACGGGATCTCGGAACGCAGTATTTT. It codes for CASSLRDLGTQYF.

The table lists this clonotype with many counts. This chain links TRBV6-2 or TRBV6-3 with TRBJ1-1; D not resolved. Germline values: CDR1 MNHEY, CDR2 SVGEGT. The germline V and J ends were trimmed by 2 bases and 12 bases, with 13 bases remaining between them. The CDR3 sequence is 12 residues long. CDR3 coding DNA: TGTGCCAGCAGTTACATTGCTGCCGACCCTTTCTTT. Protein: CASSYIAADPFF.

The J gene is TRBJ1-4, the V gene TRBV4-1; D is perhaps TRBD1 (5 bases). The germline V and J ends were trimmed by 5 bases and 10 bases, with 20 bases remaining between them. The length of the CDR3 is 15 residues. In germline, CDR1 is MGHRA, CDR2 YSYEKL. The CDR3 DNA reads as TGCGCCAGCAGCTCGGGGGGACTTGTTCGTGGAAAACTGTTTTTT. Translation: CASSSGGLVRGKLFF.

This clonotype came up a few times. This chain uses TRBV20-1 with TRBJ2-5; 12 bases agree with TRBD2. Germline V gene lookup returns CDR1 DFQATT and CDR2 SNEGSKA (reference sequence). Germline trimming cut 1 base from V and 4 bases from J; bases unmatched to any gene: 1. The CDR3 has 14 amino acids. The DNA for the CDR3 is TGCAGTGCTAGAGGACTAGCGGGGGTAGAGACCCAGTACTTC. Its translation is CSARGLAGVETQYF.

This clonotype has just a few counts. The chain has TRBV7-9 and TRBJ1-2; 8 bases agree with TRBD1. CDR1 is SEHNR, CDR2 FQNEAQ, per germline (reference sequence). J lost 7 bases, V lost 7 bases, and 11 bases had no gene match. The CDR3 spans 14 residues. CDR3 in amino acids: CASTLGQGARGYTF. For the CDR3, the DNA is TGTGCCAGCACTCTAGGCCAGGGGGCTCGTGGCTACACCTTC.

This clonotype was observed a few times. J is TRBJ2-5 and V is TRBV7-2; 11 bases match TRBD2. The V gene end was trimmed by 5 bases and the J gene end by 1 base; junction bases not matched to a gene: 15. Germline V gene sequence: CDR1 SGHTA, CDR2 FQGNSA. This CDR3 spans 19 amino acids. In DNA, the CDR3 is TGTGCCAGCAGCCGGTTGGCCCGGGACGGACTAGCGGGCCAAGAGACCCAGTACTTC. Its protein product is CASSRLARDGLAGQETQYF.

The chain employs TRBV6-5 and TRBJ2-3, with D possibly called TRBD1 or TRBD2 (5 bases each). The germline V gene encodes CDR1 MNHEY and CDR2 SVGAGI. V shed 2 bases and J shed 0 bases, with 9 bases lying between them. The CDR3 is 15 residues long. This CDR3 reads CASSYEGSSTDTQYF. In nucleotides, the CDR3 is TGTGCCAGCAGTTACGAGGGGTCGAGCACAGATACGCAGTATTTT.

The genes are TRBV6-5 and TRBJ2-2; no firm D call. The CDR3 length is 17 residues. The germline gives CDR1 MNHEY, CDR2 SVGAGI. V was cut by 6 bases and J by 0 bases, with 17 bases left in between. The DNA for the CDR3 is TGTGCCAGCAGCAAATCCGGGCCGTTTTCGAACACCGGGGAGCTGTTTTTT. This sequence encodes CASSKSGPFSNTGELFF.

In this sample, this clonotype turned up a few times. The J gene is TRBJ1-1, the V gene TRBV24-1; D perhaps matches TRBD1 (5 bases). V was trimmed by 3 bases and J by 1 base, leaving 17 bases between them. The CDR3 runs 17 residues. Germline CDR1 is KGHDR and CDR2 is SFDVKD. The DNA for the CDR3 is TGTGCCACCAGTGATCTATCGGAACCGGGACCGAACACTGAAGCTTTCTTT. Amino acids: CATSDLSEPGPNTEAFF.

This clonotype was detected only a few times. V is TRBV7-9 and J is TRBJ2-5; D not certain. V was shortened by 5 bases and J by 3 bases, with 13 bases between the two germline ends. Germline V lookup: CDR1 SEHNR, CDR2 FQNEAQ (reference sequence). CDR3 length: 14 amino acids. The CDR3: CASSPETPKETQYF. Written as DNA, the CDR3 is TGTGCCAGCAGCCCGGAGACACCTAAAGAGACCCAGTACTTC. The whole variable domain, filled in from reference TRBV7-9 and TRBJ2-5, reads DTGVSQNPRHKITKRGQNVTFRCDPISEHNRLYWYRQTLGQGPEFLTYFQNEAQLEKSRLLSDRFSAERPKGSFSTLEIQRTEQGDSAMYLCASSPETPKETQYFGPGTRLLVL.

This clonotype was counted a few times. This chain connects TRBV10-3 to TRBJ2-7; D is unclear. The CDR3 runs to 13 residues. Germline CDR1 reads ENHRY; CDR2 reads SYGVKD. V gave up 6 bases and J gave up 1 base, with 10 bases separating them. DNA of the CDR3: TGTGCCATCAGCCATGAAACGTCCTACGAGCAGTACTTC. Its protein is CAISHETSYEQYF.

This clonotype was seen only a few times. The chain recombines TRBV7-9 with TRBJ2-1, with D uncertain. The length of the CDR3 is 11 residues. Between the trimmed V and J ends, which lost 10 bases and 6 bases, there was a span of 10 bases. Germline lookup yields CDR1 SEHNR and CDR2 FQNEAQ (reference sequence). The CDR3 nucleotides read TGTGCCATTGAAGGTATCAATGAGCAGTTCTTC. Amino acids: CAIEGINEQFF.

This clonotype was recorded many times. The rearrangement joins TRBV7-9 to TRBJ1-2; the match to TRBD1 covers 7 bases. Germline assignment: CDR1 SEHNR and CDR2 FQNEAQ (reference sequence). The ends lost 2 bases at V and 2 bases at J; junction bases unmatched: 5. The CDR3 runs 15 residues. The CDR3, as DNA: TGTGCCAGCAGCTTACAACAGGGGCCAAACTATGGCTACACCTTC. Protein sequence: CASSLQQGPNYGYTF.

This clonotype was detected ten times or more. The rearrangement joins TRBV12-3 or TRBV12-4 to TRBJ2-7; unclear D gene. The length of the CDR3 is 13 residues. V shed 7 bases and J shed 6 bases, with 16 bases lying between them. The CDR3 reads CASTSRDRGEQYF. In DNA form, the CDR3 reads TGTGCCAGCACATCAAGGGATCGCGGCGAGCAGTACTTC.